This entry is about one T cell receptor (beta chain). Sequencing was performed with immunoSEQ multiplex PCR; in TCRdb, only in-frame clones are kept and a portion is missing. The data show a few hundred thousand clones, with about 90% seen just once and almost 9.5% held by the top ten. J was trimmed by 2 bases and V by 4 bases; bases with no gene match: 8. CDR1 SGHRS and CDR2 YFSETQ come from the germline V gene. This CDR3 has 15 amino acids. These data come from a study of blood T cell repertoires in COVID-19. Whole-study context: Acute and convalescent COVID-19 specimens originated in the United States, Italy and Spain.

Symptom resolution, clearance, or two negative PCRs marked the recovered donors of Cohort 3. The V gene is TRBV5-1, the J gene TRBJ2-7, with 8 bases that match TRBD1. Sequencing input: PBMCs or T cells enriched from blood (not recorded which). This receptor was taken from a woman aged 30 to 39 who had recovered from COVID-19. In nucleotides, the CDR3 is TGCGCCAGCAGCCCGACCGGGACAGGAGCCTACGAGCAGTACTTC. Translating it yields CASSPTGTGAYEQYF.